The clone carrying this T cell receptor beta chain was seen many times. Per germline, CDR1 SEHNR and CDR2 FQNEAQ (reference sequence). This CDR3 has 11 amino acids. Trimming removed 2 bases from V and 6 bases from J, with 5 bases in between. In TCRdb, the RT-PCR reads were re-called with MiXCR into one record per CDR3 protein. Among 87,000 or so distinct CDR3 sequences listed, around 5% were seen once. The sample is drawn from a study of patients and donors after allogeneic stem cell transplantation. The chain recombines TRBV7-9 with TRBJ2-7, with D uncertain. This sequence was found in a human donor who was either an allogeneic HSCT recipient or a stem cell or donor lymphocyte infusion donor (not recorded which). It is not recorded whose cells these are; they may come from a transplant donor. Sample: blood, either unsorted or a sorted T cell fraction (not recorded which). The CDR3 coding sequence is TGTGCCAGCAGCTTAAGAGGCGAGCAGTACTTC. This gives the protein CASSLRGEQYF.